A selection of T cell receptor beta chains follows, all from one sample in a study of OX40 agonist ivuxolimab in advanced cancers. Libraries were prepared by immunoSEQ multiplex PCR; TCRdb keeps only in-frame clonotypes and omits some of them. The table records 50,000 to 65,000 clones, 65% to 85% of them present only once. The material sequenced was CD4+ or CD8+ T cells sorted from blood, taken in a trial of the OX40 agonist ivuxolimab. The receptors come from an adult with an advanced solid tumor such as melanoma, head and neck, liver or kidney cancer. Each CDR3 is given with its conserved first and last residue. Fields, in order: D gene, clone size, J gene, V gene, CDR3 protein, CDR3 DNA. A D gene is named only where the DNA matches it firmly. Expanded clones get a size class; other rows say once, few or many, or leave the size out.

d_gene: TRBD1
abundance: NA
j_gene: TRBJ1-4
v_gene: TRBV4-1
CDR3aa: CASSYDRGPNEKLFF
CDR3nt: TGCGCCAGCAGCTATGACAGGGGACCTAATGAAAAACTGTTTTTT

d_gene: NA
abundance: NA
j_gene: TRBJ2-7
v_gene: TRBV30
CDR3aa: CAWSGTAQYF
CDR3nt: TGTGCCTGGAGTGGGACGGCGCAGTACTTC

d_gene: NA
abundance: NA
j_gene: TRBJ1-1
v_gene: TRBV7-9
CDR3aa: CASSFQGWGFEAFF
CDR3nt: TGTGCCAGCAGCTTCCAGGGGTGGGGCTTTGAAGCTTTCTTT

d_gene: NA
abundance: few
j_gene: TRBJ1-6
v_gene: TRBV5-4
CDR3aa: CASSGDMLSLHF
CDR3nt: TGTGCCAGCAGCGGTGACATGCTAAGCCTCCACTTT

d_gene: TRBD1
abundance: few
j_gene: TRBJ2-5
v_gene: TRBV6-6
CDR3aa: CASSRTLDRAETQYF
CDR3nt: TGTGCCAGCAGCCGCACGCTGGACAGGGCAGAGACCCAGTACTTC

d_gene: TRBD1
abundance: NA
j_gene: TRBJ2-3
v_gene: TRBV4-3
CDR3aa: CASSPKTGRTDTQYF
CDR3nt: TGCGCCAGCAGCCCAAAGACAGGGCGCACAGATACGCAGTATTTT

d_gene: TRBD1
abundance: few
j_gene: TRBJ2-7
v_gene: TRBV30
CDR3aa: CACSGTGWSEQYF
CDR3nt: TGTGCCTGCTCCGGGACAGGGTGGAGCGAGCAGTACTTC

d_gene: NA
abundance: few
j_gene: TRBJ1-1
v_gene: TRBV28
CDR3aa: CASSLSARGTEAFF
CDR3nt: TGTGCCAGCAGTTTATCGGCCAGGGGCACTGAAGCTTTCTTT

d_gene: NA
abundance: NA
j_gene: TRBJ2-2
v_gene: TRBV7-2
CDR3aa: CASSRDTGELFF
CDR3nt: TGTGCCAGCAGTAGGGATACCGGGGAGCTGTTTTTT

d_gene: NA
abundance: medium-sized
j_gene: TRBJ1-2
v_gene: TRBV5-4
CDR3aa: CASSLAGDKSYTF
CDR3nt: TGTGCCAGCAGCTTGGCCGGGGACAAGAGCTACACCTTC

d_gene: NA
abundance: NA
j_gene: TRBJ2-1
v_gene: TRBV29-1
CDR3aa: CSVVRGGNEQFF
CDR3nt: TGCAGCGTTGTACGAGGGGGAAATGAGCAGTTCTTC

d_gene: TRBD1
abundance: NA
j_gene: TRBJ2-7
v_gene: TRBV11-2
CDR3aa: CASSLGETWGQGFLEQYF
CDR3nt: TGTGCCAGCAGCTTAGGGGAGACGTGGGGACAGGGTTTTCTGGAGCAGTACTTC

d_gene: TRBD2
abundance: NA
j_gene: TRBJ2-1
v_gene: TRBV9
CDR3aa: CASSVDGGAYNEQFF
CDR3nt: TGTGCCAGCAGCGTAGACGGGGGGGCATACAATGAGCAGTTCTTC

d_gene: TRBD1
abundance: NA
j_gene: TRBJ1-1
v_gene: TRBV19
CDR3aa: CASSISPGTGGTEAFF
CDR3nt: TGTGCCAGTAGTATAAGTCCAGGGACAGGGGGCACTGAAGCTTTCTTT

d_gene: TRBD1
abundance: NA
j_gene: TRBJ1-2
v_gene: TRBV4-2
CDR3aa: CASSRQGPYGYTF
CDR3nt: TGTGCCAGCAGTCGACAGGGGCCCTATGGCTACACCTTC

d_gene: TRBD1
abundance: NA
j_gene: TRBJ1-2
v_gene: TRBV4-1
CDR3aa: CASSHRTGEGYTF
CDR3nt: TGCGCCAGCAGCCACCGGACAGGGGAGGGCTACACCTTC

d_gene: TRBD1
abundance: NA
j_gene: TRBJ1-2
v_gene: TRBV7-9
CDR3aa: CASSRRAGQGGYGYTF
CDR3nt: TGTGCCAGCAGCCGTAGGGCGGGACAGGGAGGCTATGGCTACACCTTC

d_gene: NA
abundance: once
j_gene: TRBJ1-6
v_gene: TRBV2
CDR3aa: CASRDGPNSPLHF
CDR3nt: TGTGCCAGCAGAGACGGCCCCAATTCACCCCTCCACTTT

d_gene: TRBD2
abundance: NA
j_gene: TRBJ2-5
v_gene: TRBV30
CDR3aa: CAWSARGGEYF
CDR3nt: TGTGCCTGGAGCGCCCGCGGGGGAGAGTACTTC

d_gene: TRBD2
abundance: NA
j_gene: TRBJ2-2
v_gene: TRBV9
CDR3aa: CASSVGIAGANTGELFF
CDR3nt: TGTGCCAGCAGCGTAGGAATAGCGGGGGCCAACACCGGGGAGCTGTTTTTT

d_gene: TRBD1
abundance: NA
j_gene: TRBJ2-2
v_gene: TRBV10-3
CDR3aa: CAISDRDPNTGELFF
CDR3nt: TGTGCCATCAGCGACAGGGACCCTAACACCGGGGAGCTGTTTTTT

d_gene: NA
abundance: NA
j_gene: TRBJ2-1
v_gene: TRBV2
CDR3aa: CASSEAGQTSGEQFF
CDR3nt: TGTGCCAGCAGTGAAGCCGGTCAGACCAGCGGTGAGCAGTTCTTC

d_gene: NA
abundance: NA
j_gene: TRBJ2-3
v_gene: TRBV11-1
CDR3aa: CASSFGQSYTDTQYF
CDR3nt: TGTGCCAGCAGCTTTGGTCAGTCTTACACAGATACGCAGTATTTT

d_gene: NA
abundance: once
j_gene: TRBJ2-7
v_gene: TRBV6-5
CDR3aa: CASGTGGAYEQYF
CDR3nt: TGTGCCAGCGGAACAGGGGGGGCCTACGAGCAGTACTTC

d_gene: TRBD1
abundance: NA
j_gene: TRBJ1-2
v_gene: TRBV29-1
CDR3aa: CSAGGQINYGYTF
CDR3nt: TGCAGCGCCGGGGGACAGATTAACTATGGCTACACCTTC

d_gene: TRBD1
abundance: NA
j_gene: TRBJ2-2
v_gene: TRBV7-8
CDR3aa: CASSSRDREGTGELFF
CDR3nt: TGTGCCAGCAGCTCAAGGGACAGGGAGGGCACCGGGGAGCTGTTTTTT

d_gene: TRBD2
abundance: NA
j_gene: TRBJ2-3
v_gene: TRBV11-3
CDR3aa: CASSFGGVADTQYF
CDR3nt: TGTGCCAGCAGCTTTGGGGGGGTAGCAGATACGCAGTATTTT

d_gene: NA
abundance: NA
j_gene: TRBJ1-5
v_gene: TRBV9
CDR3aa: CASSVGGSLNQPQHF
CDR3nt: TGTGCCAGCAGCGTAGGAGGGAGTCTCAATCAGCCCCAGCATTTT

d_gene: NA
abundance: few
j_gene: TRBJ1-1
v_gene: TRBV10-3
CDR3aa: CAISDRGSANTEAFF
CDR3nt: TGTGCCATCAGTGATAGAGGCAGTGCGAACACTGAAGCTTTCTTT

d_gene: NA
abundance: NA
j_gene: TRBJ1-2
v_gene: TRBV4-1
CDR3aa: CASSREINNYGYTF
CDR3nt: TGCGCCAGCAGCCGAGAAATCAATAACTATGGCTACACCTTC

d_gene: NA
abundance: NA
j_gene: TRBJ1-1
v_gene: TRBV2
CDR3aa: CASKGESTEAFF
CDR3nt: TGTGCCAGCAAAGGGGAGAGCACTGAAGCTTTCTTT

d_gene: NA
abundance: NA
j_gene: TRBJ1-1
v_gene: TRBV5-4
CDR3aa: CASSKGTSLWGTEAFF
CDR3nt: TGTGCCAGCAGCAAAGGGACCTCCCTATGGGGCACTGAAGCTTTCTTT

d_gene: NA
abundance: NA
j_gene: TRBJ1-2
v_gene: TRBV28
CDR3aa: CASSREPAYGYTF
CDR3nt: TGTGCCAGCAGTAGGGAACCCGCCTATGGCTACACCTTC

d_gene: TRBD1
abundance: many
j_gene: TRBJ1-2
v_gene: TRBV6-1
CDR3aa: CASSATGWDYGYTF
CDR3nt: TGTGCCAGCAGTGCGACAGGGTGGGACTATGGCTACACCTTC

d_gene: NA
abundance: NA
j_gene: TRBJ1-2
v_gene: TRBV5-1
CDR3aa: CASSPGTGVFGGYTF
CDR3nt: TGCGCCAGCAGCCCGGGAACGGGGGTCTTTGGTGGCTACACCTTC

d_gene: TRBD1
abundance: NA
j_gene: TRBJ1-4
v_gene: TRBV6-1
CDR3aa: CASSGPVGTAIEKLFF
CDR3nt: TGTGCCAGCAGTGGGCCCGTGGGGACAGCTATCGAAAAACTGTTTTTT